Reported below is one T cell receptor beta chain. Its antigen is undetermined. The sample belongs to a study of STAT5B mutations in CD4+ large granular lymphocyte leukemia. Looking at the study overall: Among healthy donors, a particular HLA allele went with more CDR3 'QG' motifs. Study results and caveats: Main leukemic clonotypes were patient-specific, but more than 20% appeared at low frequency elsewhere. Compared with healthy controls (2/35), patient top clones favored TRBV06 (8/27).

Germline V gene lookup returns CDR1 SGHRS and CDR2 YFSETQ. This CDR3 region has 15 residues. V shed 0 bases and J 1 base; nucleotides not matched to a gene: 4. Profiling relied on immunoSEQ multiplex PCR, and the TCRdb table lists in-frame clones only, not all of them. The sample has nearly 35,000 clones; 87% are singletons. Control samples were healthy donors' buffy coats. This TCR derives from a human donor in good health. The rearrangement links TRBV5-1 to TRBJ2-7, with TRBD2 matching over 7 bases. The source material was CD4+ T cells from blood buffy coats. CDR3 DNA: TGCGCCAGCAGCTTGGACCCCGGGGGGTCCTACGAGCAGTACTTC. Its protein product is CASSLDPGGSYEQYF.